The 17 T cell receptor beta chains listed next were all sequenced from one sample in a study of T cells in Graves' hyperthyroidism and ophthalmopathy. The investigators amplified TCR beta CDR3 regions from RNA transcripts. When the TCR CDR3 underwent first-round RT-PCR, the HTBI primer set was used. TCRdb re-derived calls from the multiplex PCR reads in MiXCR, one entry per CDR3 protein. The table includes roughly 500,000 distinct CDR3 sequences, approximately 48% detected once. Sequenced: peripheral blood or thyroid tissue (not recorded which). The source of these receptors is an adult woman with Graves' disease, either hyperthyroidism or ophthalmopathy (not recorded which).

This clonotype was recorded many times. V usage is TRBV12-3 or TRBV12-4 and J usage is TRBJ2-2; D is perhaps TRBD1 or TRBD2 (5 bases each). Trimming pared 8 bases from V and 4 bases from J, leaving 17 bases between. This CDR3 spans 15 amino acids. CDR3 sequence (DNA): TGTGCCAGCCCTAGCTATCAGGGCCCCACCGGGGAGCTGTTTTTT. Translating gives CASPSYQGPTGELFF.

The sample holds a few counts of this clonotype. The V and J genes are TRBV18 and TRBJ1-1; D perhaps matches TRBD1 (6 bases). The ends were cut back, 1 base at V and 1 base at J, with 7 bases in the middle. The germline CDR1 and CDR2 sequences are KGHSH and LQKENI. This CDR3 has 14 residues. CDR3 coding DNA: TGTGCCAGCTCACCACAGACAGGGAACACTGAAGCTTTCTTT. Residues: CASSPQTGNTEAFF. Variable domain in full (rest from reference TRBV18 and TRBJ1-1): NAGVMQNPRHLVRRRGQEARLRCSPMKGHSHVYWYRQLPEEGLKFMVYLQKENIIDESGMPKERFSAEFPKEGPSILRIQQVVRGDSAAYFCASSPQTGNTEAFFGQGTRLTVV.

This clonotype was recorded many times. The chain links TRBV6-5 to TRBJ1-4; no reliable D call. CDR3 length: 11 amino acids. The germline CDR1 and CDR2 sequences are MNHEY and SVGAGI. Trimming removed 5 bases at V and 7 bases at J, with 5 bases between. This CDR3 reads CASSDIEKLFF. CDR3 in DNA: TGTGCCAGCAGTGATATTGAAAAACTGTTTTTT.

This clonotype was observed at least ten times. The chain employs TRBV20-1 and TRBJ2-2, with D maybe TRBD1 (6 bases). Germline CDR1 is DFQATT and CDR2 is SNEGSKA (reference sequence). The CDR3 runs 14 residues. The germline V and J ends were trimmed by 2 bases and 0 bases, with 7 bases remaining between them. The CDR3 coding sequence is TGCAGTGCTAGACGGACAGCGAACACCGGGGAGCTGTTTTTT. Residues: CSARRTANTGELFF.

Comments on this clonotype: The junction departs from germline at one end; a sequencing error may be responsible. The rearrangement joins TRBV29-1 to TRBJ1-2; 7 bases align to TRBD1. This CDR3 has 12 amino acids. Germline CDR1 reads SQVTM; CDR2 reads ANQGSEA. CDR3 region: CSVLTGNYSYTF. The CDR3 DNA reads as TGCAGCGTTCTGACAGGGAACTATAGCTACACCTTC. Variable domain in full (rest from reference TRBV29-1 and TRBJ1-2): SAVISQKPSRDICQRGTSLTIQCQVDSQVTMMFWYRQQPGQSLTLIATANQGSEATYESGFVIDKFPISRPNLTFSTLTVSNMSPEDSSIYLCSVLTGNYSYTFGSGTRLTVV.

This chain uses TRBV2 with TRBJ2-1, with TRBD2 identical over 11 bases. This CDR3 spans 14 amino acids. Germline CDR1 and CDR2: SNHLY and FYNNEI. J gave up 12 bases and V 8 bases, and 12 bases lay outside the gene matches. The CDR3, as DNA: TGTGCCAGCTTTGGGGCTAGCGGGAGGATGCGGCAGTTCTTC. This codes for CASFGASGRMRQFF.

This clonotype has a count of ten or more. The chain recombines TRBV10-3 with TRBJ1-6; D unclear. The CDR3 is made up of 14 amino acids. Germline CDR1 reads ENHRY; CDR2 reads SYGVKD. V was clipped by 5 bases and J by 8 bases, with 13 bases between them. CDR3 sequence reads: CAISRTGGDSPLHF. The CDR3 DNA sequence: TGTGCCATCAGTAGGACGGGCGGGGATTCACCCCTCCACTTT.

This clonotype was recorded at least ten times. This sequence joins TRBV4-2 and TRBJ1-2; 9 bases fit TRBD1. The CDR3 loop spans 14 amino acids. J lost 8 bases, V lost 9 bases, and 13 bases had no gene match. Germline V gives CDR1 LGHNA, CDR2 YNFKEQ. DNA of the CDR3: TGTGCCAGTTCGAACGTGGGACAGGGCGGCGGCTACACCTTC. Its protein is CASSNVGQGGGYTF.

The chain employs TRBV19 and TRBJ1-5; 9 nucleotides match TRBD1. V shed 4 bases, J shed 2 bases, and the junction held 3 bases outside the gene matches. This CDR3 has 15 amino acids. The germline gives CDR1 LNHDA, CDR2 SQIVND (reference sequence). CDR3 in amino acids: CASSTTGGGNQPQHF. The CDR3 nucleotides are TGTGCCAGTAGTACAACAGGGGGCGGCAATCAGCCCCAGCATTTT.

This clonotype was detected ten times or more. J is TRBJ2-7 and V is TRBV29-1, with D hard to call. V shed 5 bases and J shed 3 bases, with 14 bases lying between them. CDR1 is SQVTM, CDR2 ANQGSEA, per germline. The CDR3 is made up of 13 amino acids. CDR3 sequence (DNA): TGCAGCGTTTCGGTGACATACGGCTACGAGCAGTACTTC. The encoded protein is CSVSVTYGYEQYF.

This clonotype was counted many times. J is TRBJ2-5 and V is TRBV14, with 9 bases lining up with TRBD2. The CDR3 covers 15 residues. The trim removed 4 bases at V and 4 bases at J, leaving 7 bases unmatched. The germline gives CDR1 SGHDN, CDR2 FVKESK. The CDR3 is CASSPRAGGRETQYF. As DNA, the CDR3 is TGTGCCAGCAGCCCCAGAGCGGGAGGACGAGAGACCCAGTACTTC. Supplemented by reference TRBV14 and TRBJ2-5, the full variable domain reads EAGVTQFPSHSVIEKGQTVTLRCDPISGHDNLYWYRRVMGKEIKFLLHFVKESKQDESGMPNNRFLAERTGGTYSTLKVQPAELEDSGVYFCASSPRAGGRETQYFGPGTRLLVL.

In this sample, this clonotype turned up once. This rearrangement joins TRBV5-4 to TRBJ1-2; D possibly corresponds to TRBD1 (5 bases). Between the trimmed V and J ends, which lost 2 bases and 0 bases, there was a span of 11 bases. The CDR3 spans 15 residues. The germline V gene encodes CDR1 SGHNT and CDR2 YYREEE (reference sequence). CDR3 in DNA: TGTGCCAGCAGCTTAGGGACGGGGGCTAACTATGGCTACACCTTC. This translates into CASSLGTGANYGYTF.

This clonotype came up many times. Written as DNA, the CDR3 is TGTGCCAGCAGCCAAGATGTATGGGGGAAGCAAGAGACCCAGTACTTC. Encoded protein: CASSQDVWGKQETQYF. The chain has TRBV4-2 and TRBJ2-5; D is tentatively TRBD1 or TRBD2 (5 bases each). CDR3 length: 16 residues. Looked up from germline, CDR1 is LGHNA and CDR2 is YNFKEQ. V lost 0 bases and J lost 2, with 13 bases in between.

The genes are TRBV7-2 and TRBJ2-5; 9 bases map to TRBD1. The CDR3 length is 16 residues. Germline-derived CDR1 and CDR2 are SGHTA and FQGNSA. V lost 4 bases and J lost 5; bases outside the gene matches: 11. CDR3 loop: CASSSRARTGEETQYF. The CDR3 DNA is TGTGCCAGCAGCTCACGCGCAAGGACAGGGGAGGAGACCCAGTACTTC.

There are a few counts of this clonotype. This rearrangement joins TRBV7-9 to TRBJ2-1; 13 bases match TRBD2. This CDR3 is 19 amino acids long. The germline V gene encodes CDR1 SEHNR and CDR2 FQNEAQ (reference sequence). J was trimmed by 0 bases and V by 4 bases; bases with no gene match: 9. In DNA form, the CDR3 reads TGTGCCAGCAGCTGGTCGGGACTAGCGGGAACCCCCTCCTACAATGAGCAGTTCTTC. Protein: CASSWSGLAGTPSYNEQFF. Variable domain in full (rest from reference TRBV7-9 and TRBJ2-1): DTGVSQNPRHKITKRGQNVTFRCDPISEHNRLYWYRQTLGQGPEFLTYFQNEAQLEKSRLLSDRFSAERPKGSFSTLEIQRTEQGDSAMYLCASSWSGLAGTPSYNEQFFGPGTRLTVL.

This chain links TRBV25-1 with TRBJ1-5; D remains ambiguous. Germline values: CDR1 MGHDK, CDR2 SYGVNS. V shed 1 base and J shed 2 bases, with 6 bases lying between them. The CDR3 totals 14 residues. The CDR3 DNA follows: TGTGCCAGCAGTGAATTGCAGGGCAATCAGCCCCAGCATTTT. This gives the protein CASSELQGNQPQHF.

The V and J genes are TRBV11-1 and TRBJ1-4, with D unclear. Trimming took 2 bases from V and 7 from J, leaving 11 bases between them. CDR1 is SGHAT and CDR2 is FQDESV in the germline V gene (reference sequence). The CDR3 is made up of 14 amino acids. CDR3 amino acids: CASSLIGSGEKLFF. Written as DNA, the CDR3 is TGTGCCAGCAGCTTAATAGGTAGCGGTGAAAAACTGTTTTTT.